This entry lists 30 T cell receptor beta chains sequenced from one sample in a study of shared clonotypes between healthy human individuals. CD8 cells regarded as naive lacked CD45RO, were positively chosen for CCR7, and omitted terminally differentiated effector memory CD45RA+ cells. TCRdb's copy holds only in-frame clones and misses some; the assay was immunoSEQ multiplex PCR. The sample has just over 2,000,000 clones, approximately 94% seen once; the top ten hold around 1.1%. Sequencing was done on a sample of naive CD8+ T cells sorted from blood. Receptors were obtained from a man aged 18-30 years in good health.

The CDR3 here is CATVPGQGRETQYF. The CDR3 nucleotides are TGTGCCACCGTCCCCGGACAGGGGAGAGAGACCCAGTACTTC. The chain uses TRBV10-3 and TRBJ2-5, with TRBD1 identical over 9 bases. CDR1 and CDR2 (germline): ENHRY, SYGVKD. This CDR3 spans 14 amino acids. The trim removed 10 bases at V and 4 bases at J, leaving 10 bases unmatched.

The chain carries TRBV15 and TRBJ1-4; D may be TRBD1 (5 bases). CDR1 and CDR2 (germline): LNHNV, YYDKDF (reference sequence). V was shortened by 5 bases and J by 5 bases, with 18 bases between the two germline ends. This CDR3 is built from 16 residues. The CDR3 reads CATSELRGAGNEKLFF. For the CDR3, the DNA is TGTGCCACCAGCGAACTAAGAGGGGCAGGGAATGAAAAACTGTTTTTT.

Concerning this clone itself: Other nucleotide sequences in the sample specify the same CDR3. The V and J genes are TRBV27 and TRBJ1-3; no clear D. Deletions cut 1 base from V and 2 bases from J, with 6 bases between. CDR3 length: 14 residues. The germline gives CDR1 MNHEY, CDR2 SMNVEV (reference sequence). This CDR3 is CASSLLGPGNTIYF. In DNA, the CDR3 is TGTGCCAGCAGTTTATTAGGGCCTGGAAACACCATATATTTT.

This clone was picked up one time. The V and J genes are TRBV2 and TRBJ1-2, with unresolved D. The CDR3 is 11 amino acids. V was trimmed by 4 bases and J by 8 bases, leaving 8 bases between them. Germline V CDR1 and CDR2: SNHLY, FYNNEI. The CDR3 sequence: CASSVGRGYTF. The CDR3 bases are TGTGCCAGCAGTGTCGGACGGGGCTACACCTTC.

The chain uses TRBV7-8 and TRBJ2-7; weak D call: TRBD1 (6 bases). Germline V gene sequence: CDR1 SGHVS, CDR2 FQNEAQ. The CDR3 is 15 residues long. With 5 bases removed from V and 0 bases from J, the gap between germline ends came to 14 bases. The CDR3, as DNA: TGTGCCAGCAGCCATAACAGGGCTAGCTCCTACGAGCAGTACTTC. Translated, it gives CASSHNRASSYEQYF.

Worth noting for this clone: The same CDR3 arises from other DNA sequences in this sample as well. The chain is built from TRBV2 and TRBJ2-7; D possibly corresponds to TRBD1 (6 bases). CDR3 size: 12 residues. V was pared by 5 bases and J by 3 bases, with 8 bases between. Germline CDR1 and CDR2: SNHLY and FYNNEI. The CDR3 bases are TGTGCCAGCAGTCAGGGGATCTACGAGCAGTACTTC. It is translated as CASSQGIYEQYF.

The count of this clone is one. Other DNA sequences within the sample encode an identical CDR3. V is TRBV27 and J is TRBJ1-5, with D hard to call. CDR3 length equals 13 residues. The germline CDR1 and CDR2 sequences are MNHEY and SMNVEV (reference sequence). The V and J ends lost 2 bases and 2 bases respectively, with 4 bases between them. CDR3 sequence (DNA): TGTGCCAGCAGTTTAATGGGCAATCAGCCCCAGCATTTT. Translated: CASSLMGNQPQHF.

A few counts support this clone. The chain uses TRBV11-2 and TRBJ2-3; TRBD2 is a possible D gene (6 bases). Looked up from germline, CDR1 is SGHAT and CDR2 is FQNNGV. V was clipped by 3 bases and J by 5 bases, with 21 bases between them. The CDR3 totals 17 residues. CDR3 protein: CASSLNGVKGAGDTQYF. The CDR3 DNA follows: TGTGCCAGCAGCTTGAATGGGGTAAAGGGAGCGGGAGATACGCAGTATTTT. Drawing the rest from reference TRBV11-2 and TRBJ2-3, the complete variable domain is EAGVAQSPRYKIIEKRQSVAFWCNPISGHATLYWYQQILGQGPKLLIQFQNNGVVDDSQLPKDRFSAERLKGVDSTLKIQPAKLEDSAVYLCASSLNGVKGAGDTQYFGPGTRLTVL.

This chain uses TRBV10-3 with TRBJ2-1; TRBD2 matches 9 bases. The CDR3 covers 17 residues. Germline V gene data show CDR1 as ENHRY and CDR2 as SYGVKD. Germline trimming cut 2 bases from V and 5 bases from J; bases unmatched to any gene: 10. The CDR3 protein is CAISEGSGRGLDNEQFF. The CDR3 coding sequence is TGTGCCATCAGTGAGGGTAGCGGGAGAGGTTTGGACAATGAGCAGTTCTTC.

This chain's CDR3 is CASSHLPGTSGGEQYF. As DNA, the CDR3 is TGTGCCAGCAGCCATCTTCCCGGGACTAGCGGGGGCGAGCAGTATTTT. The chain has TRBV4-2 and TRBJ2-3, with 14 bases aligning to TRBD2. Germline V gene sequence: CDR1 LGHNA, CDR2 YNFKEQ. CDR3 length: 16 amino acids. Trimming at V came to 3 bases and at J to 11 bases, leaving 10 bases not matched to a gene.

The chain couples TRBV9 to TRBJ2-1; the D gene could be TRBD1 or TRBD2 (5 bases each). CDR3 length: 14 residues. Trimming cost V 0 bases and J 8 bases, with 12 bases left between them. Germline V gene sequence: CDR1 SGDLS, CDR2 YYNGEE. This CDR3 reads CASSVVGQGDEQFF. The CDR3 DNA sequence: TGTGCCAGCAGCGTAGTTGGGCAGGGAGATGAGCAGTTCTTC.

The chain joins TRBV10-2 to TRBJ1-2, with D perhaps TRBD1 (6 bases). Trimming took 3 bases from V and 6 from J, leaving 26 bases between them. CDR3 length: 18 residues. The V gene's germline CDR1 is WSHSY and CDR2 SAAADI. The DNA for the CDR3 is TGCGCCAGCAGTGACCACCCAGGACAGCCCGGAGGGAATAATGGCTACACCTTC. Its translation is CASSDHPGQPGGNNGYTF.

The rearrangement joins TRBV23-1 to TRBJ1-2, with D possibly being TRBD1 (5 bases). TRBV23-1 falls under the ORF class, with uncertain function. Trimming left V 3 bases short and J 6 bases short, with 17 bases between. This CDR3 region has 15 residues. CDR3 DNA sequence: TGCGCCAGCAGTCAGGAGACAGAGATTTTGGATGGCTACACCTTC. Protein product: CASSQETEILDGYTF.

V gene TRBV9 combines with J gene TRBJ2-7; D possibly matches TRBD1 or TRBD2 (5 bases each). Germline CDR1 reads SGDLS; CDR2 reads YYNGEE. V lost 3 bases and J lost 6, with 10 bases in between. The CDR3 consists of 12 residues. CDR3 residues: CASSDGGSEQYF. The CDR3 DNA is TGTGCCAGCAGCGATGGGGGAAGCGAGCAGTACTTC.

V and J are TRBV7-9 and TRBJ2-7, with 7 bases that match TRBD1. V was clipped by 5 bases and J by 2 bases; unmatched bases: 6. This CDR3 is 14 amino acids long. Looked up from germline, CDR1 is SEHNR and CDR2 is FQNEAQ (reference sequence). DNA for the CDR3: TGTGCCAGCAGCGTCGGGGACAGCCCCTACGAGCAGTACTTC. This gives the protein CASSVGDSPYEQYF.

In its sample, this clone was seen once. Other DNA sequences in this sample translate to the same CDR3. This chain joins TRBV7-9 and TRBJ2-1; 8 bases align to TRBD1. The CDR3 covers 14 residues. In germline, CDR1 is SEHNR, CDR2 FQNEAQ (reference sequence). The V segment lost 5 bases and the J segment 7 bases; nucleotides outside the gene matches: 7. CDR3 residues: CASSPGTGNNEQFF. DNA for the CDR3: TGTGCCAGCAGCCCCGGGACAGGAAATAATGAGCAGTTCTTC.

V usage is TRBV10-3 and J usage is TRBJ1-1, with 7 bases identical to TRBD1. The CDR3 totals 14 residues. V lost 3 bases, J lost 8 bases, and 9 bases stayed unmatched. Germline V gene lookup returns CDR1 ENHRY and CDR2 SYGVKD. The CDR3 sequence is CAISESDEGGEAFF. CDR3 nucleotide sequence: TGTGCCATCAGTGAATCCGATGAAGGGGGCGAAGCTTTCTTT.

V and J are TRBV9 and TRBJ1-5; D is undetermined. CDR1 is SGDLS, CDR2 YYNGEE, per germline. This CDR3 is 14 amino acids long. V lost 0 bases and J lost 3, with 7 bases in between. The CDR3 region is CASSVAGINQPQHF. The CDR3 bases are TGTGCCAGCAGCGTAGCCGGGATCAATCAGCCCCAGCATTTT.

The chain combines TRBV6-6 with TRBJ2-1; 7 bases are shared with TRBD1. J was trimmed by 7 bases and V by 6 bases; bases with no gene match: 9. Germline V gives CDR1 MNHNY, CDR2 SVGAGI (reference sequence). This CDR3 region has 14 residues. CDR3 nucleotides: TGTGCCAGCAGGGAAAGAGGGGGCCTAAATGAGCAGTTCTTC. Translation gives CASRERGGLNEQFF.

This clone came up once. V and J are TRBV10-3 and TRBJ1-2; D possibly corresponds to TRBD1 (5 bases). Trimming stripped 2 bases from V and 3 bases from J, with 10 bases between. Germline V lookup: CDR1 ENHRY, CDR2 SYGVKD. The CDR3 extends over 14 amino acids. CDR3 loop: CAISEGGPDYGYTF. The CDR3 coding sequence is TGTGCCATCAGTGAGGGGGGTCCCGACTATGGCTACACCTTC.

About this clone: This specimen includes other DNA sequences encoding the same CDR3. The gene calls are TRBV10-3 and TRBJ1-2; D not certain. The CDR3 runs 13 residues. The V and J ends lost 0 bases and 3 bases respectively, with 5 bases between them. Germline V gene data show CDR1 as ENHRY and CDR2 as SYGVKD. The CDR3: CAISESRDYGYTF. The CDR3 DNA reads as TGTGCCATCAGTGAGTCGAGGGACTATGGCTACACCTTC.

A remark on this clone: The same CDR3 also results from other DNA sequences found in this sample. The chain couples TRBV27 to TRBJ1-6; no clear D gene. The CDR3 extends over 14 amino acids. Germline V lookup: CDR1 MNHEY, CDR2 SMNVEV (reference sequence). V dropped 3 bases and J dropped 7 bases, with 10 bases sitting between them. CDR3 in amino acids: CASSFAGGNSPLHF. CDR3 sequence (DNA): TGTGCCAGCAGTTTCGCAGGCGGAAATTCACCCCTCCACTTT.

This rearrangement joins TRBV6-1 to TRBJ1-1, with 9 bases aligning to TRBD1. Germline loops: CDR1 MNHNS, CDR2 SASEGT. V shed 1 base and J 5 bases; nucleotides not matched to a gene: 2. The CDR3 loop spans 14 amino acids. CDR3 sequence reads: CASSEGGTGTEAFF. The CDR3 DNA reads as TGTGCCAGCAGTGAAGGTGGGACAGGGACTGAAGCTTTCTTT.

This clone was seen a few times. For the CDR3, the DNA is TGTGCCAGCAGACGCGGACAGAGCTACAATGAGCAGTTCTTC. Its protein is CASRRGQSYNEQFF. J is TRBJ2-1 and V is TRBV7-8; D is perhaps TRBD1 (6 bases). V lost 6 bases to trimming and J lost 3 bases, with 12 bases between them. The length of the CDR3 is 14 residues. Germline loops: CDR1 SGHVS, CDR2 FQNEAQ. Supplemented by reference TRBV7-8 and TRBJ2-1, the full variable domain reads GAGVSQSPRYKVAKRGQDVALRCDPISGHVSLFWYQQALGQGPEFLTYFQNEAQLDKSGLPSDRFFAERPEGSVSTLKIQRTQQEDSAVYLCASRRGQSYNEQFFGPGTRLTVL.

The chain employs TRBV27 and TRBJ2-2, with D possibly TRBD2 on 5 matching bases. The CDR3 contains 15 residues. Germline V gene sequence: CDR1 MNHEY, CDR2 SMNVEV (reference sequence). V lost 6 bases and J 2 bases, leaving 13 bases between the germline ends. CDR3 bases: TGTGCCAGCAGCCTACTAGATATTAACACCGGGGAGCTGTTTTTT. It is translated as CASSLLDINTGELFF.

The chain's CDR3 is CASSLRDRGICPSIYEQYF. The CDR3 region has the DNA TGTGCCAGCAGCCTTCGGGACAGGGGAATTTGCCCCAGTATTTACGAGCAGTACTTC. The rearrangement joins TRBV21-1 to TRBJ2-7; the DNA was not used to check the table's D call, TRBD1. TRBV21-1 is tagged as a pseudogene. This CDR3 contains 19 residues.

This chain links TRBV29-1 with TRBJ1-2; D is undetermined. Trimming cost V 4 bases and J 4 bases, with 13 bases left between them. Germline CDR1 is SQVTM and CDR2 is ANQGSEA. The CDR3 covers 13 residues. For the CDR3, the DNA is TGCAGCGTTGTTCCAGGTGAGGGCTATGGCTACACCTTC. Translation: CSVVPGEGYGYTF.

This chain uses TRBV5-8 with TRBJ1-4; D is perhaps TRBD1 (6 bases). The germline gives CDR1 SGHTS, CDR2 YDEGEE. Trimming left V 1 base short and J 6 bases short, with 13 bases between. The CDR3 totals 15 residues. CDR3 amino acids: CASSLTGGSYEKLFF. The CDR3, as DNA: TGTGCCAGCAGCTTGACTGGGGGCTCGTATGAAAAACTGTTTTTT. Combining the CDR3 with reference TRBV5-8 and TRBJ1-4 gives the whole variable domain EAGVTQSPTHLIKTRGQQATLRCSPISGHTSVYWYQQALGLGLQFLLWYDEGEERNRGNFPPRFSGRQFPNYSSELNVNALELEDSALYLCASSLTGGSYEKLFFGSGTQLSVL.

The rearrangement uses TRBV10-3 and TRBJ2-7; 9 bases map to TRBD1. The junction had 14 bases not matched to a gene; V was cut back by 5 bases and J by 6 bases. The CDR3 length is 16 residues. Germline CDR1 reads ENHRY; CDR2 reads SYGVKD. The CDR3 region has the DNA TGTGCCATCAGTCACGAGATGGACAGGGGCGGTGGCGAGCAGTACTTC. This translates into CAISHEMDRGGGEQYF.

The gene calls are TRBV27 and TRBJ1-2; D is perhaps TRBD1 (6 bases). V was trimmed by 0 bases and J by 5 bases, leaving 13 bases between them. From germline, CDR1 is MNHEY and CDR2 SMNVEV (reference sequence). This CDR3 region has 15 residues. CDR3 sequence: CASSLSAGVNYGYTF. Written as DNA, the CDR3 is TGTGCCAGCAGTTTATCTGCAGGGGTAAATTATGGCTACACCTTC.